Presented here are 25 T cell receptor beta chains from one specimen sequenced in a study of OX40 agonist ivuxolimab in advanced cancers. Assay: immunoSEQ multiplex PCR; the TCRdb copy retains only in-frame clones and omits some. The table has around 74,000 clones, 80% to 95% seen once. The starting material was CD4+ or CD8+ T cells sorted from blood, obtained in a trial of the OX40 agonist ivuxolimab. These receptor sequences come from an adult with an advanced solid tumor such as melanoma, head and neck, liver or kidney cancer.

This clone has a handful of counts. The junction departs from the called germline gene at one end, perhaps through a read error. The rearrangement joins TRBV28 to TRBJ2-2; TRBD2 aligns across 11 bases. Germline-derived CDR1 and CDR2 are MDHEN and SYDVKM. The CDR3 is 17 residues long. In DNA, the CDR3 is TGTGCCAGCAGTATATGGATTCTAGCGGGAGGACCCGGGGAGCTGTTTTTT. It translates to CASSIWILAGGPGELFF.

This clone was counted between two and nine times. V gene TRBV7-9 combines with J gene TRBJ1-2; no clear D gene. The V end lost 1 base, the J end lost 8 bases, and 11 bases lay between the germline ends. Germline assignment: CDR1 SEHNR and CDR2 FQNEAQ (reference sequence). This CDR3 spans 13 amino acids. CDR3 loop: CASSLGQNDGYTF. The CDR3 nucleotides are TGTGCCAGCAGCTTAGGGCAGAATGACGGCTACACCTTC.

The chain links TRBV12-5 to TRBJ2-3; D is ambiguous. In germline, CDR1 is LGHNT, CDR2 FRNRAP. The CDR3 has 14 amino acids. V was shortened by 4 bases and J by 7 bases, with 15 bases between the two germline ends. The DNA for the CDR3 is TGTGCTAGTGGTTCCCGACCTCTCACGCATACGCAGTATTTT. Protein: CASGSRPLTHTQYF.

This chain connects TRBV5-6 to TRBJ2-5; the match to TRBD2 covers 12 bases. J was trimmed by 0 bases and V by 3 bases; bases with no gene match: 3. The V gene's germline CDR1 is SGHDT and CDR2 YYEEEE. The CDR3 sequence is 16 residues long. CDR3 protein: CASSSGLAGHQETQYF. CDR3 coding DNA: TGTGCCAGCAGCTCGGGACTAGCGGGCCACCAAGAGACCCAGTACTTC.

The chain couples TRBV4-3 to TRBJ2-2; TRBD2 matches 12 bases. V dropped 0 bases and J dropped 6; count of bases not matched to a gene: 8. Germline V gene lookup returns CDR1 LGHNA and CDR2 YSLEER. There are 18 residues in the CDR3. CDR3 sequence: CASSQEGLAGGEAGELFF. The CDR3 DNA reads TGCGCCAGCAGCCAAGAGGGGCTAGCGGGAGGGGAGGCCGGGGAGCTGTTTTTT.

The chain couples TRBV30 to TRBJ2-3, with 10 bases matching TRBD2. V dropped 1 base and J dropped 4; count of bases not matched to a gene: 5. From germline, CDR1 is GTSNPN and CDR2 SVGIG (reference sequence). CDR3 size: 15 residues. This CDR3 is CAWSDGGLAPDTQYF. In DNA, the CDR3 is TGTGCCTGGAGTGATGGGGGACTAGCGCCAGATACGCAGTATTTT.

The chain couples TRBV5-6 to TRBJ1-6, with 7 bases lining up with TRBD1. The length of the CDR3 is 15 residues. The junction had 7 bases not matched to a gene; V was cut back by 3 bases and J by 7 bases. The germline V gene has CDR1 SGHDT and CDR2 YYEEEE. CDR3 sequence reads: CASSWDSSTNSPLHF. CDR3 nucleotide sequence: TGTGCCAGCAGCTGGGACAGTTCCACGAATTCACCCCTCCACTTT.

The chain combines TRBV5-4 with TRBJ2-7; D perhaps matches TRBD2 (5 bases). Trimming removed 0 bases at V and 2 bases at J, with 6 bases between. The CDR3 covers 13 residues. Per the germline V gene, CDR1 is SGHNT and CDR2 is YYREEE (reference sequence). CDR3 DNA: TGTGCCAGCAGCTTGGTCGGGACCTACGAGCAGTACTTC. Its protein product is CASSLVGTYEQYF.

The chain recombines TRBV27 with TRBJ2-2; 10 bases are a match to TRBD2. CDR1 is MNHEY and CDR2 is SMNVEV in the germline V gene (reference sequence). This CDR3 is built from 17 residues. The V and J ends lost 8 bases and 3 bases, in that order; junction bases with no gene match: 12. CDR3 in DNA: TGTGCCAGCGCTAGCGGGAGCTGGGTTCTGGACACCGGGGAGCTGTTTTTT. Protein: CASASGSWVLDTGELFF.

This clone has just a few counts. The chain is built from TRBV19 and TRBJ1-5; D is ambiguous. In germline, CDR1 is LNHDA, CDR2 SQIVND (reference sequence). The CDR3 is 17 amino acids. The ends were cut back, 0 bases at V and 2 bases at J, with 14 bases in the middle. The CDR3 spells CASSIEGTRLGNQPQHF. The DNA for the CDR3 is TGTGCCAGTAGTATAGAGGGTACCAGGTTGGGCAATCAGCCCCAGCATTTT.

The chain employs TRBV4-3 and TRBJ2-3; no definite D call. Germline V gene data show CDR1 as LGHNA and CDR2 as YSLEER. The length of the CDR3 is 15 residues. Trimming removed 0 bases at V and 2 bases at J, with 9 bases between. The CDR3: CASSQEGSPTDTQYF. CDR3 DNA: TGCGCCAGCAGCCAAGAGGGGTCCCCCACAGATACGCAGTATTTT.

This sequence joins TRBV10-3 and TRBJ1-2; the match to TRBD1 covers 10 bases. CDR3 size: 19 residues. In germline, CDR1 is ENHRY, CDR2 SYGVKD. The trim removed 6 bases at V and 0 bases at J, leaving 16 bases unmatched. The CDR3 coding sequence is TGTGCCATCAGAGGTGGGACCGGGACAGGGGCCCTTGCTAACTATGGCTACACCTTC. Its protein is CAIRGGTGTGALANYGYTF.

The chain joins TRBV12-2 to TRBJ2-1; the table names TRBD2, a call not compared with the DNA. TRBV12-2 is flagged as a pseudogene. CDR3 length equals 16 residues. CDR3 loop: CASRSILRESNNEQFF. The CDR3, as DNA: TGTGCAAGTCGTTCCATTTTGCGGGAGAGTAACAATGAGCAGTTCTTC.

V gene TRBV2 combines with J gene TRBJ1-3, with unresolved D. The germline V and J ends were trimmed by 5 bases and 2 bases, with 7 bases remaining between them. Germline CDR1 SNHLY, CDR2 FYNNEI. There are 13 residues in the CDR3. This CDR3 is CASSRATGNTIYF. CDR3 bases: TGTGCCAGCAGTAGGGCTACTGGAAACACCATATATTTT.

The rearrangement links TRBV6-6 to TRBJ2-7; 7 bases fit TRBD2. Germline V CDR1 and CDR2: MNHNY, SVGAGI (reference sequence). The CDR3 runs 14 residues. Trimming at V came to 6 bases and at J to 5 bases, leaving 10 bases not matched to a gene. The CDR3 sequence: CASRPGLRIDEQYF. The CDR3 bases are TGTGCCAGCAGACCGGGACTAAGGATCGACGAGCAGTACTTC.

CDR3 DNA: TGTGCCAGCAGCTTAGTGGGCGGACTAGCGGGAGCTCTGGGCGAGCAGTACTTC. Its translation: CASSLVGGLAGALGEQYF. The chain joins TRBV7-2 to TRBJ2-7; TRBD2 agrees at 13 bases. Germline loops: CDR1 SGHTA, CDR2 FQGNSA. The CDR3 length is 18 residues. After removal of 1 base from V and 6 bases from J, the junction contained 12 bases not matched to a gene.

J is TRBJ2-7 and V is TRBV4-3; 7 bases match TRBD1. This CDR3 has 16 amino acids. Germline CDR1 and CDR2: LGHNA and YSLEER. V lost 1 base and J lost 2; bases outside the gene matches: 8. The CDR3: CASSQGDSYSPYEQYF. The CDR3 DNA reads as TGCGCCAGCAGCCAAGGGGACAGCTACTCCCCCTACGAGCAGTACTTC.

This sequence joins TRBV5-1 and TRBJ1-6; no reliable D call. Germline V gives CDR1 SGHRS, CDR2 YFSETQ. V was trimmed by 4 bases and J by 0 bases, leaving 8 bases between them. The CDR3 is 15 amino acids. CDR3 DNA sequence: TGCGCCAGCAGCATATTTAGCTCCTATAATTCACCCCTCCACTTT. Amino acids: CASSIFSSYNSPLHF.

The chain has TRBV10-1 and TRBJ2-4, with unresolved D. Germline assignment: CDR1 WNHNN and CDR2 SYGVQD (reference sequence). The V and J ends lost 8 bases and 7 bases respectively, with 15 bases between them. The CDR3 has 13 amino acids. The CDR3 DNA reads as TGCGCCAGCCGGACCCCGAAGAAGAACATTCAGTACTTC. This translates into CASRTPKKNIQYF.

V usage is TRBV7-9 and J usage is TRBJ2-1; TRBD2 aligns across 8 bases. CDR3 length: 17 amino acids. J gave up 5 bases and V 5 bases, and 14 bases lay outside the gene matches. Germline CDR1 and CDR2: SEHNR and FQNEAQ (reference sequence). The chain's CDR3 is CASSPPIRTSKNNEQFF. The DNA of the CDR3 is TGTGCCAGCAGCCCTCCTATACGGACTAGCAAGAACAATGAGCAGTTCTTC.

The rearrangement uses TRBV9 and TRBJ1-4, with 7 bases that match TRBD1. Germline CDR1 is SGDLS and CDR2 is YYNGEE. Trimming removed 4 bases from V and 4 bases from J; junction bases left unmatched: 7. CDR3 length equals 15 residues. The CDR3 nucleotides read TGTGCCAGCAGCCCCCGGGACAGCAGTAATGAAAAACTGTTTTTT. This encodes CASSPRDSSNEKLFF.

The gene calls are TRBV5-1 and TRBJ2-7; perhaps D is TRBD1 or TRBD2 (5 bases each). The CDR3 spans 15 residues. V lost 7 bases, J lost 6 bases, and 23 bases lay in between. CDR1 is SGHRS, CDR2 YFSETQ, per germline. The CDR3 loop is CASGPSGPGVGEQYF. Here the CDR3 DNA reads TGCGCCAGCGGCCCGTCGGGACCGGGTGTTGGCGAGCAGTACTTC.

The CDR3 DNA reads TGTGCCAGCAGCTTATATTACTCCTACGAGCAGTACTTC. This gives the protein CASSLYYSYEQYF. The rearrangement uses TRBV11-3 and TRBJ2-7, with D hard to call. The germline V gene encodes CDR1 SGHNT and CDR2 YENEEA. The CDR3 consists of 13 residues. The germline V and J ends were trimmed by 2 bases and 0 bases, with 5 bases remaining between them. The full variable domain, rest sourced from reference TRBV11-3 and TRBJ2-7, is EAGVVQSPRYKIIEKKQPVAFWCNPISGHNTLYWYLQNLGQGPELLIRYENEEAVDDSQLPKDRFSAERLKGVDSTLKIQPAELGDSAVYLCASSLYYSYEQYFGPGTRLTVT.

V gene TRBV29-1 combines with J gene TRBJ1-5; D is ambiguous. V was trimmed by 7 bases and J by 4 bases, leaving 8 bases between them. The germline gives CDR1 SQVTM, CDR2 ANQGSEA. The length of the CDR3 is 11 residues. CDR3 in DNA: TGCAGCGCCGGAAGTAATCAGCCCCAGCATTTT. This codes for CSAGSNQPQHF.

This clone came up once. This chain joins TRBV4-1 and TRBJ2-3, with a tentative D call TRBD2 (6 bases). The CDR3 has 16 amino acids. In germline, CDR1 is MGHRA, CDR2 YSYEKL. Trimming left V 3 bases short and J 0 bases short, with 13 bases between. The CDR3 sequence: CASSQRDFRSTDTQYF. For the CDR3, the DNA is TGCGCCAGCAGCCAGAGGGACTTCCGTAGCACAGATACGCAGTATTTT.